The T cell receptor beta chain under discussion was sequenced for a study of T-cell reconstitution after alpha-beta-depleted transplantation in children. Study-wide points: A year post-transplant, T-cell counts and diversity derived mostly from newly produced T cells. Roughly two months post-transplant, alpha-beta T cells reportedly originated from several hundred graft clones that had expanded.

Germline CDR1 and CDR2: SGHRS and YFSETQ. The V gene lost 7 bases and the J gene lost 3 bases, with 13 bases spanning the gap. The CDR3 spans 14 residues. This clonotype came up a few times. Antigen: not known. TCRbeta library preparation incorporated unique molecular identifiers. One entry per CDR3 protein, called by TCRdb with MiXCR from the PCR reads. The table lists approximately 800,000 distinct CDR3 sequences, less than 20% of them singletons. The J gene is TRBJ2-2, the V gene TRBV5-1; D is ambiguous. The sample in question was PBMCs, mostly from graft donor cells, obtained 360 days after TCRalphabeta/CD19-depleted stem cell transplant. The TCR originated in a male patient under 18 who had a stem cell transplant for acute lymphoblastic leukemia, so the T cells may come from the graft donor. This chain's CDR3 is CASCLLVDTGELFF. For the CDR3, the DNA is TGCGCCAGCTGTCTACTCGTGGACACCGGGGAGCTGTTTTTT.